This T cell receptor (beta chain) is from a study of Graves' ophthalmopathy and Graves' hyperthyroidism. Findings of the study overall: Detection in blood was also observed for most expanded thyroid clonotypes above 0.001 frequency. A classifier, a 13-signature model, separated ophthalmopathy from stable hyperthyroidism with 87.88% sensitivity and about 81% specificity.

RNA served as the template for amplifying TCR beta CDR3 regions. In the first round, RT-PCR was carried out with HTBI primers, and a multiplex PCR formed the second round. MiXCR, applied by TCRdb to the multiplex PCR reads, yields one record per CDR3 protein. Here the sample spans about 620,000 distinct CDR3 sequences, roughly 20% being singletons. This clonotype was seen at least ten times. The antigen is undetermined. The CDR3 sequence is 13 residues long. Between the trimmed V and J ends, which lost 1 base and 7 bases, there was a span of 10 bases. In germline, CDR1 is SGHAT, CDR2 FQDESV (reference sequence). Symptoms, serum thyroxine and TRAb, thyroid ultrasound, and orbital computed tomography formed the diagnostic basis.

The chain couples TRBV11-1 to TRBJ1-2, with TRBD1 as a possible D gene (5 bases). Sequenced material: peripheral blood. The receptor comes from a woman between 18 and 29 years old with stable Graves' hyperthyroidism. Some clones in this sample may be carry-over from other donors' samples. CDR3 sequence: CASSLEGVSGYTF. The CDR3 region has the DNA TGTGCCAGCAGCTTAGAAGGGGTCTCTGGCTACACCTTC.